The 12 T cell receptor beta chains presented below share a single source sample, sequenced in a study of T cells in localized non-small cell lung cancer (dated by TCRdb to 2020 to 2022). The library was obtained by the immunoSEQ multiplex PCR assay. Held by TCRdb, this immuneACCESS table contains in-frame sequences only and omits some clones. Under half of the omission traces to an unresolved V gene where checked; the cause of the rest is unknown. The sample table shows about 72,000 clones, and 80% to 90% are seen once. Of the sample, roughly 13% falls within the top ten clones. The sample was peripheral blood, taken before any cancer treatment. These receptors came from a female donor over 55 with stage I lung adenocarcinoma.

This clone was detected only once. The CDR3 DNA reads TGTGCCAGCAGCTTTGGGGGGGTTAATTCTGAAGCTTTCTTT. Amino acids: CASSFGGVNSEAFF. The V call is TRBV11-3, the J call TRBJ1-1, with a tentative D call TRBD1 (5 bases). Germline V lookup: CDR1 SGHNT, CDR2 YENEEA. V lost 3 bases, J lost 6 bases, and 14 bases lay in between. CDR3 length equals 14 residues.

The J gene is TRBJ1-2, the V gene TRBV28; perhaps TRBD1 as D (5 bases). The CDR3 sequence is 13 residues long. V lost 3 bases and J 7 bases, leaving 12 bases between the germline ends. Germline assignment: CDR1 MDHEN and CDR2 SYDVKM. CDR3 DNA: TGTGCCAGCAGTTTTATCAGGGCGCCTGGCTACACCTTC. It specifies CASSFIRAPGYTF.

The chain couples TRBV10-1 to TRBJ2-1; unclear D gene. This CDR3 contains 16 residues. Germline lookup yields CDR1 WNHNN and CDR2 SYGVQD (reference sequence). V lost 0 bases, J lost 2 bases, and 11 bases lay in between. The CDR3 DNA sequence: TGCGCCAGCAGTGAGTCCTCCGGAGCAGCCTACAATGAGCAGTTCTTC. Residues: CASSESSGAAYNEQFF.

V and J are TRBV5-1 and TRBJ2-3; a weak D match, TRBD1 (6 bases). Trimming removed 4 bases at V and 0 bases at J, with 15 bases between. Germline V lookup: CDR1 SGHRS, CDR2 YFSETQ. The CDR3 runs 16 residues. CDR3 residues: CASSITTGISTDTQYF. CDR3 nucleotides: TGCGCCAGCAGCATAACAACAGGGATTAGCACAGATACGCAGTATTTT.

V and J are TRBV5-1 and TRBJ2-1; tentatively, D is TRBD1 (8 bases). This CDR3 region has 16 residues. The germline V and J ends were trimmed by 4 bases and 8 bases, with 22 bases remaining between them. Germline CDR1 is SGHRS and CDR2 is YFSETQ. As DNA, the CDR3 is TGCGCCAGCAGCACTGGACAGGGTAAAGCGGGATATGAGCAGTTCTTC. Amino acids: CASSTGQGKAGYEQFF.

This chain uses TRBV5-4 with TRBJ1-1; the match to TRBD1 covers 7 bases. The ends lost 0 bases at V and 11 bases at J; junction bases unmatched: 4. The CDR3 contains 12 residues. The germline CDR1 and CDR2 sequences are SGHNT and YYREEE (reference sequence). CDR3 sequence (DNA): TGTGCCAGCAGCTTGGAACAGGGGTTCGCTTTCTTT. Protein sequence: CASSLEQGFAFF.

This sequence joins TRBV6-1 and TRBJ1-3, with 8 bases identical to TRBD1. V lost 6 bases to trimming and J lost 0 bases; unmatched junction nucleotides: 4. The CDR3 has 15 residues. The V gene's germline CDR1 is MNHNS and CDR2 SASEGT. DNA of the CDR3: TGTGCCAGCAGGAGGACAGGGACCTCTGGAAACACCATATATTTT. Amino acids: CASRRTGTSGNTIYF.

The chain carries TRBV6-5 and TRBJ1-2; maybe TRBD1 (6 bases). This CDR3 is 13 amino acids long. CDR1 MNHEY and CDR2 SVGAGI come from the germline V gene. Trimming took off 6 bases at V and 7 bases at J, with 15 bases between the two ends. As DNA, the CDR3 is TGTGCCAGCAGCTCGCCAGGGGACCGTGGCTACACCTTC. Protein sequence: CASSSPGDRGYTF.

The V gene is TRBV19, the J gene TRBJ2-1; TRBD1 agrees at 9 bases. V gave up 5 bases and J gave up 2 bases; unmatched junction bases: 7. The V gene's germline CDR1 is LNHDA and CDR2 SQIVND (reference sequence). This CDR3 is built from 16 residues. CDR3 protein: CASSVAQGAPYNEQFF. The CDR3 DNA sequence: TGTGCCAGTAGTGTCGCACAGGGGGCTCCCTACAATGAGCAGTTCTTC.

The V and J genes are TRBV7-9 and TRBJ2-3; tentatively, D is TRBD1 (6 bases). Between the trimmed V and J ends, which lost 5 bases and 2 bases, there was a span of 17 bases. The CDR3 consists of 16 residues. Germline CDR1 reads SEHNR; CDR2 reads FQNEAQ (reference sequence). The CDR3 loop reads CASSASGQYYTDTQYF. The CDR3 DNA follows: TGTGCCAGCAGCGCGTCCGGACAGTATTACACAGATACGCAGTATTTT.

The rearrangement uses TRBV7-9 and TRBJ1-2; 12 bases are shared with TRBD1. Looked up from germline, CDR1 is SEHNR and CDR2 is FQNEAQ (reference sequence). J was trimmed by 6 bases and V by 2 bases; bases with no gene match: 10. This CDR3 region has 17 residues. As DNA, the CDR3 is TGTGCCAGCAGCTTATCCCTCGGGACAGGGGGCACCGATGGCTACACCTTC. Its protein product is CASSLSLGTGGTDGYTF.

This chain links TRBV2 with TRBJ2-7; 7 positions match TRBD1. V shed 10 bases and J 2 bases; nucleotides not matched to a gene: 8. Germline V lookup: CDR1 SNHLY, CDR2 FYNNEI. This CDR3 contains 13 residues. The CDR3 DNA reads as TGTGCCACCCGCCGGGACAGTGCCTACGAGCAGTACTTC. Translated: CATRRDSAYEQYF.